This T cell receptor beta chain was observed in a study of T cell repertoires in cytomegalovirus infection. Study information: TCR beta signatures that were public indicated CMV infection and matching HLA type.

Germline V CDR1 and CDR2: SGHDN, FVKESK. Trimming cost V 2 bases and J 8 bases, with 21 bases left between them. This CDR3 region has 16 residues. MiXCR, run by TCRdb on the reads, gives a single entry per CDR3 protein. The sample consists of around 900,000 distinct CDR3 sequences, approximately 30% of them appearing once. Study-level results: Cumulative frequency of public TCR beta families picked out carriers of CMV plus the relevant HLA.

There are a few counts of this clonotype. Its target is not known. This chain connects TRBV14 to TRBJ1-2; D gene ambiguous. The clonotype was recovered from a human donor in good health (CMV status not recorded). Some clones in this sample may be carry-over from other donors' samples. The sample was cultured CD8+ T cells from PBMCs, taken from culture after CMV antigen stimulation. DNA of the CDR3: TGTGCCAGCAGCCAATTTAATTCTCCGTGGCAGTTGGGCTACACCTTC. Its translation is CASSQFNSPWQLGYTF. Combining the CDR3 with reference TRBV14 and TRBJ1-2 gives the whole variable domain EAGVTQFPSHSVIEKGQTVTLRCDPISGHDNLYWYRRVMGKEIKFLLHFVKESKQDESGMPNNRFLAERTGGTYSTLKVQPAELEDSGVYFCASSQFNSPWQLGYTFGSGTRLTVV.